This TCR beta chain was sequenced for a study of blood T cell repertoires in COVID-19 (dated by TCRdb to about 2020). Background on the whole study: The collaborator samples originated in the United States, Italy and Spain and spanned the acute and convalescent phases of COVID-19. The material from the prospective study consisted of cDNA or gDNA derived from T cells, B-cell-depleted T cells, or PBMCs. The dataset comprised deeply sampled blood TCRbeta repertoires from subjects exposed to, actively infected with, or recovered from COVID-19. The repertoires were made available in a free public database intended to serve as a resource for research on the immune response to SARS-CoV-2. Samples came from the ongoing ImmuneRACE study (first 160 participants) plus 1,254 subjects from 6 global collaborators. Sample metadata almost always included a de-identified subject ID, COVID-19 status, age in years and sex. Where HLA class I and class II types were available, the types were taken from metadata supplied by the sample provider, not from assay-based typing.

TCRbeta CDR3 regions were amplified from genomic DNA by means of the immunoSEQ Assay, a bias-controlled multiplex PCR. For the original study's pipeline: The number of nucleated cells in each sample was estimated by amplification of reference gene primers within the assay. To quantify the absolute abundance of each unique TCRbeta CDR3 rearrangement, sequence reads were collapsed and filtered. For each sample, productive Simpson clonality was calculated as the square root of Simpson's diversity index over productive rearrangements. This immuneACCESS table, as held by TCRdb, lists in-frame sequences with V and J called but not all clones. Of the missing ones, under half trace to an unresolved V gene in checked studies; the others have no known cause. The DNA was the basis for D and trimming; V, J and clone size are from that table. The sample table lists roughly 150,000 clones, 84% of them with a count of one. The top ten clones comprise roughly a tenth of the sample.

Whole blood was collected in K2EDTA tubes by collaborating institutions according to the institutions' own protocols. For TCRbeta analysis, collaborator samples were shipped as frozen whole blood, as isolated PBMCs, or as DNA extracted from either sample type. This clone was detected once. Its antigen remains undetermined. No base quality values were provided; no much bigger clone lies one nucleotide off. Results and caveats for the whole study, not just this receptor: Clinical and demographic metadata were provided uncurated, with the amount varying by source and participant.

The CDR3 runs 15 amino acids, cysteine and phenylalanine included. Only CDR3 DNA is held: 45 bases, read in frame from base 1. From a lookup of the germline V gene, CDR1 and CDR2 are SGHRS and YFSETQ. Compared with germline, V lacks 4 bases and J lacks 4 bases; bases without a gene match: 4. Sequenced input: peripheral blood. This TCR was recovered from a man between 65 and 85 years old with active or convalescent COVID-19. In this chain, TRBV5-1 is recombined with TRBJ2-1, and 11 junctional nucleotides match TRBD2. Here is the DNA: TGCGCCAGCAGCCGGGGACTAGCGGTTTACAATGAGCAGTTCTTC. Translation gives CASSRGLAVYNEQFF.